This T cell receptor beta chain was sequenced during a study of CD8+ T cells in alopecia areata. V lost 0 bases, J lost 2 bases, and 2 bases stayed unmatched. The CDR3 is 15 residues long. Germline V CDR1 and CDR2: NSQYPW, LRSPGD (reference sequence). Sorting of pooled cutaneous lymph node cells used CD4, CD8alpha, NKG2D, NKG2ACE and other markers. In each case, RNA was isolated and then reverse transcribed into cDNA as the sequencing template. Clones were read by immunoSEQ multiplex PCR, and TCRdb kept only the in-frame ones, dropping some. The record shows around 300,000 clones for this sample, with no singletons present. Whole-study findings and limits: Researchers report lesional scalp, most notably alopecia totalis/universalis, outstripped normal scalp in clonality.

This clone was picked up a small number of times. Its antigen is as yet unknown. The germline and genes are mouse ones. The read ends 4 residues early relative to the CDR3; the germline J gene fills the gap. The sequence came from a C3H/HeJ mouse with alopecia areata. MHC haplotype of the strain: H2-k. V and J are TRBV1 and TRBJ2-7; 9 positions match TRBD2. Material for sequencing was CD4+ T cells sorted from a lymph node. The CDR3 bases that were read are TGCACCTGCAGTGCAGAGAGGACTGGGGCCTAT. It translates to CTCSAERTGAY. The whole CDR3 is CTCSAERTGAYEQYF.